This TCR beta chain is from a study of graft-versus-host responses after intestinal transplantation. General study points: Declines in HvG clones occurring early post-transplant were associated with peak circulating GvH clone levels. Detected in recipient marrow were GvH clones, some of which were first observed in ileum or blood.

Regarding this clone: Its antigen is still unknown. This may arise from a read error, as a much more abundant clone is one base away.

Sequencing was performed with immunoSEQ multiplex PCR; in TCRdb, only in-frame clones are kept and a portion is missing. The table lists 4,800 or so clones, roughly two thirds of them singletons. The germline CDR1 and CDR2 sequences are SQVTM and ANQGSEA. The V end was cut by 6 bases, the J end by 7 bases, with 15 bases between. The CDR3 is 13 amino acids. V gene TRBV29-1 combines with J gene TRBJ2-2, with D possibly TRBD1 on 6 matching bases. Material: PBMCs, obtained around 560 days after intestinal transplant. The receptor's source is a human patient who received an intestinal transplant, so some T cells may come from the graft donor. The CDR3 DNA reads TGCAGCGTAGTCCGACAGGCCGACGGGGAGCTGTTTTTT. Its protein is CSVVRQADGELFF.